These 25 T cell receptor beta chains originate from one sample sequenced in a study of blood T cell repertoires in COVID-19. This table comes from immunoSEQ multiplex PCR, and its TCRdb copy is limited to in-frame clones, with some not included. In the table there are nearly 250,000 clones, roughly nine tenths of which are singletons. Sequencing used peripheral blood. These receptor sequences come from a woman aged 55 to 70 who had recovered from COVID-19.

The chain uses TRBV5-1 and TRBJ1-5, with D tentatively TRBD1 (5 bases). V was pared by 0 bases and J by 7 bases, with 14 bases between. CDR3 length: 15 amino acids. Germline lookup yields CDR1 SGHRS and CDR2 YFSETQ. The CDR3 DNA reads TGCGCCAGCAGCTTGGCCGGACATGACGAGCAGCCCCAGCATTTT. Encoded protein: CASSLAGHDEQPQHF.

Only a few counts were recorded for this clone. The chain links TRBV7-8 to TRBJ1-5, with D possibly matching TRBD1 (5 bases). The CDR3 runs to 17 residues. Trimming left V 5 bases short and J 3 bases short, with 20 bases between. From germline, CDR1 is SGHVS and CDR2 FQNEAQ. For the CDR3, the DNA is TGTGCCAGCAGCCGGGGCGTAGTCACACCCGACAATCAGCCCCAGCATTTT. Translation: CASSRGVVTPDNQPQHF.

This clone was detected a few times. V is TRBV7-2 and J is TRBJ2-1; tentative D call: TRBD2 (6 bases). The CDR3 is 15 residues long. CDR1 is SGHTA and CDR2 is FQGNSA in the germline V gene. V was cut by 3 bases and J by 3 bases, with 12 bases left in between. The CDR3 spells CASSFGTADYNEQFF. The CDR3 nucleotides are TGTGCCAGCAGCTTCGGGACTGCCGACTACAATGAGCAGTTCTTC.

The DNA for the CDR3 is TGTGCCATCAGTGAGTCATCGGGGAGCCAGACCCAGTACTTC. It codes for CAISESSGSQTQYF. V and J are TRBV10-3 and TRBJ2-5, with D maybe TRBD2 (5 bases). The CDR3 contains 14 residues. The germline gives CDR1 ENHRY, CDR2 SYGVKD. V was cut by 0 bases and J by 6 bases, with 11 bases left in between.

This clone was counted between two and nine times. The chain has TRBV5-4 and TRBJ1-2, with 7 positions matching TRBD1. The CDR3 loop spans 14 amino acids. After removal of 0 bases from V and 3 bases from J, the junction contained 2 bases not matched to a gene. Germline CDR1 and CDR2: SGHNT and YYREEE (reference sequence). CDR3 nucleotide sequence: TGTGCCAGCAGCTTGGGAGGGACAGACTATGGCTACACCTTC. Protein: CASSLGGTDYGYTF.

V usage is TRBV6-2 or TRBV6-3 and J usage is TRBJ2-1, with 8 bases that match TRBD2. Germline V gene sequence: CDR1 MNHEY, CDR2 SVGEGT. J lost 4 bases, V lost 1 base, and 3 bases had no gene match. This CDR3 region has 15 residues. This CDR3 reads CASSYYGGEYNEQFF. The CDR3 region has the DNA TGTGCCAGCAGTTACTACGGGGGGGAATACAATGAGCAGTTCTTC.

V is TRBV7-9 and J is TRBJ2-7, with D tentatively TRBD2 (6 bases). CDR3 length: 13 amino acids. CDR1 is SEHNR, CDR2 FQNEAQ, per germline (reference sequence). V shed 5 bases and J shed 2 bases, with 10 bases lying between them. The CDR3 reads CASSPRGPYEQYF. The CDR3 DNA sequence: TGTGCCAGCAGCCCGCGGGGCCCCTACGAGCAGTACTTC.

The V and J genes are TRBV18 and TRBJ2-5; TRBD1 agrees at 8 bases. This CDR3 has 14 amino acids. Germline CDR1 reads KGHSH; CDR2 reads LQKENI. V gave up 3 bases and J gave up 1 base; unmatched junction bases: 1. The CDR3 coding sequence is TGTGCCAGCTCACCCGGGACAGGCCAAGAGACCCAGTACTTC. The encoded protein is CASSPGTGQETQYF.

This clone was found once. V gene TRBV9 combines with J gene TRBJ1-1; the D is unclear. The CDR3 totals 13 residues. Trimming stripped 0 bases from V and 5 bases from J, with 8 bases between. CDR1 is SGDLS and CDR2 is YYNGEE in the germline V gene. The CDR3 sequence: CASSVALGTEAFF. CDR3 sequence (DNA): TGTGCCAGCAGCGTAGCTCTCGGTACTGAAGCTTTCTTT. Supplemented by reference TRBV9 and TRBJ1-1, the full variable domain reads DSGVTQTPKHLITATGQRVTLRCSPRSGDLSVYWYQQSLDQGLQFLIQYYNGEERAKGNILERFSAQQFPDLHSELNLSSLELGDSALYFCASSVALGTEAFFGQGTRLTVV.

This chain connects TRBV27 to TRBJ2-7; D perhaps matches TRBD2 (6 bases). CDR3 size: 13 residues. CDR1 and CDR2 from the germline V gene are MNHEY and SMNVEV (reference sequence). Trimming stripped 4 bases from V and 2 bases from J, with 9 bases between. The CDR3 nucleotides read TGTGCCAGCAGTTCGACTAGGGCCTACGAGCAGTACTTC. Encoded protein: CASSSTRAYEQYF.

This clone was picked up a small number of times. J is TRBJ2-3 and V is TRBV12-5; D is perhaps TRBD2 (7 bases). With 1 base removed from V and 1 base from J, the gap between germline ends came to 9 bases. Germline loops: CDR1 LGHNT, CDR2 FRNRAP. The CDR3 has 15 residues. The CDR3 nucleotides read TGTGCTAGTGGTTTGGGCGGGGGCGGCACAGATACGCAGTATTTT. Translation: CASGLGGGGTDTQYF.

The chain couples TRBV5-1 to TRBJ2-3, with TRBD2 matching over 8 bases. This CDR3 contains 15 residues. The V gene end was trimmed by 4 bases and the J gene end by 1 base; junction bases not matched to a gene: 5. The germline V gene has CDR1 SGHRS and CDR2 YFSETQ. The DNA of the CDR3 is TGCGCCAGCAGCACCGGGACTAGGGGCACAGATACGCAGTATTTT. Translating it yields CASSTGTRGTDTQYF.

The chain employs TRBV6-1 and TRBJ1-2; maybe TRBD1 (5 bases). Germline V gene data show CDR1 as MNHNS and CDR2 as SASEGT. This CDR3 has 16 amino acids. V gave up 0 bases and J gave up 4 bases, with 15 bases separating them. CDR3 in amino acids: CASSEAHGRVVYGYTF. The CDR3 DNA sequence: TGTGCCAGCAGTGAAGCGCATGGCAGGGTCGTCTATGGCTACACCTTC.

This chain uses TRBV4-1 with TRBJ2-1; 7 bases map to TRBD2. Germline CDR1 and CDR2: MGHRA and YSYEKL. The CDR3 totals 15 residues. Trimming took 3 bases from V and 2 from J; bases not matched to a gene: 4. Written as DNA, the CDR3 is TGCGCCAGCAGCCACTATGCGGGAGCCTACAATGAGCAGTTCTTC. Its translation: CASSHYAGAYNEQFF.

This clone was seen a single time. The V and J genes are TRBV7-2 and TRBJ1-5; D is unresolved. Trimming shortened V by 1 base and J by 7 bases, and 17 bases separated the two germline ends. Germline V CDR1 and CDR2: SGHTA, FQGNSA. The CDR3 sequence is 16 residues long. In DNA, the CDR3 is TGTGCCAGCAGCTTAGATCGGGGAACCCCCCTACAGCCCCAGCATTTT. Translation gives CASSLDRGTPLQPQHF.

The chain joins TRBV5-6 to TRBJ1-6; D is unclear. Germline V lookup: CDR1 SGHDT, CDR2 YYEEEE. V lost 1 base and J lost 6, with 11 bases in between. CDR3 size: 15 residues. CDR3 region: CASSLRPRSNSPLHF. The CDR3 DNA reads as TGTGCCAGCAGCTTGAGACCTAGAAGTAATTCACCCCTCCACTTT. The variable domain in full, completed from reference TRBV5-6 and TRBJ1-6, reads DAGVTQSPTHLIKTRGQQVTLRCSPKSGHDTVSWYQQALGQGPQFIFQYYEEEERQRGNFPDRFSGHQFPNYSSELNVNALLLGDSALYLCASSLRPRSNSPLHFGNGTRLTVT.

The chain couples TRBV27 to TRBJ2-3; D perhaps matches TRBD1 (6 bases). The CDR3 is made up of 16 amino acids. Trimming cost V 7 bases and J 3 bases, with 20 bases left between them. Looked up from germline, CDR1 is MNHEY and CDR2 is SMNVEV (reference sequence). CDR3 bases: TGTGCCAGCACCCGACTCAGGGGTTTTGATACAGATACGCAGTATTTT. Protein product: CASTRLRGFDTDTQYF.

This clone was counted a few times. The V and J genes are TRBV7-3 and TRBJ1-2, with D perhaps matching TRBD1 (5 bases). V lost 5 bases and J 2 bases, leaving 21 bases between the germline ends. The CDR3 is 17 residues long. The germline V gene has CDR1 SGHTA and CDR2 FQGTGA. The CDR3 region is CASSQDPQASQNYGYTF. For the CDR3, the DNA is TGTGCCAGCAGCCAAGATCCACAGGCTTCCCAAAACTATGGCTACACCTTC.

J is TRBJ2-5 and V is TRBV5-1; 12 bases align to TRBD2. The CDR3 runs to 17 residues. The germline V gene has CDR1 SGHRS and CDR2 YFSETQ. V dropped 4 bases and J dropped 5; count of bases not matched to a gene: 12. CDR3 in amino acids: CASSGGPFGLAGETQYF. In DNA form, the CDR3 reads TGCGCCAGCAGCGGGGGACCGTTTGGACTAGCGGGGGAGACCCAGTACTTC.

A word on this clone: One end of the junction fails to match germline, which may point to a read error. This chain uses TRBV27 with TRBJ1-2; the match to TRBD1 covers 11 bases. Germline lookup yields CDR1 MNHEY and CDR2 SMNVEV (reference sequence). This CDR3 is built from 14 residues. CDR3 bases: TGTGCCAGCAGTTTGGGACAGGGGGACTACGGCTACACCTTC. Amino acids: CASSLGQGDYGYTF.

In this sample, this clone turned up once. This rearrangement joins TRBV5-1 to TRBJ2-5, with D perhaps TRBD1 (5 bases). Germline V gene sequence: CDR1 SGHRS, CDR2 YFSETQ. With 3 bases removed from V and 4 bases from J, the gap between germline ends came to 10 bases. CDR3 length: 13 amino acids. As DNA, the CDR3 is TGCGCCAGCAGCTCGGACATCGGAGAGACCCAGTACTTC. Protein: CASSSDIGETQYF.

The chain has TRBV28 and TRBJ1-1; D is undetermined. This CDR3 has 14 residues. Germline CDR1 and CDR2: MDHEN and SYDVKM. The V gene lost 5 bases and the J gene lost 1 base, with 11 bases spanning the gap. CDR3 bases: TGTGCCAGCAGTCCTCGGGATGCGAACACTGAAGCTTTCTTT. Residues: CASSPRDANTEAFF.

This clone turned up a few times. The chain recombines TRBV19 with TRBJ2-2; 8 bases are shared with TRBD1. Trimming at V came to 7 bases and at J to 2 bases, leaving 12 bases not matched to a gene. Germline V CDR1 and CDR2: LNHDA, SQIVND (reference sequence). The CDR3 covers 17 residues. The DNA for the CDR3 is TGTGCCAGTACCGACAGGGGCCACACAGCAAACACCGGGGAGCTGTTTTTT. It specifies CASTDRGHTANTGELFF.

The CDR3 nucleotides are TGTGCCAGCAGTTACTCGATCACAGGGGGCGCTGGCTACACCTTC. Its translation: CASSYSITGGAGYTF. The chain recombines TRBV6-5 with TRBJ1-2; 9 nucleotides align to TRBD1. V trimming: 0 bases; J trimming: 7 bases; junction bases outside the gene matches: 6. CDR1 and CDR2 from the germline V gene are MNHEY and SVGAGI. The CDR3 totals 15 residues.

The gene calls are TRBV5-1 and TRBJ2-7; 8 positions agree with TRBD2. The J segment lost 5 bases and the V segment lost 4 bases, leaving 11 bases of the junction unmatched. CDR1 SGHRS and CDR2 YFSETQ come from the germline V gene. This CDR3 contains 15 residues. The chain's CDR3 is CASSKARGGADEQYF. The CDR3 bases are TGCGCCAGCAGCAAGGCCCGGGGGGGGGCCGACGAGCAGTACTTC.